These 18 T cell receptor beta chains originate from one sample sequenced in a study of T cell repertoires in cytomegalovirus infection. The antigens of these receptors remain unknown. TCRdb analysed the reads with MiXCR anew, one entry per CDR3 protein. This table has 68,000 or so distinct CDR3 sequences, around 21% appearing once. Material: PBMCs, sequenced either directly or after in vitro stimulation (not recorded which). These TCRs come from a human donor in good health (CMV status not recorded). Some clones in this sample may be carry-over from other donors' samples.

The chain is built from TRBV29-1 and TRBJ1-1, with TRBD1 matching 9 bases. Germline CDR1 reads SQVTM; CDR2 reads ANQGSEA. The CDR3 is made up of 13 amino acids. After removal of 6 bases from V and 0 bases from J, the junction contained 2 bases not matched to a gene. The CDR3 is CSVWTGVNTEAFF. The CDR3, as DNA: TGCAGCGTATGGACAGGGGTGAACACTGAAGCTTTCTTT.

This clonotype was detected ten times or more. The chain uses TRBV19 and TRBJ2-3; tentatively, D is TRBD1 (5 bases). CDR1 and CDR2 (germline): LNHDA, SQIVND (reference sequence). The CDR3 extends over 14 amino acids. V gave up 4 bases and J gave up 1 base, with 9 bases separating them. The CDR3 bases are TGTGCCAGTAGTAGCACACAGGGCACAGATACGCAGTATTTT. It encodes CASSSTQGTDTQYF.

This clonotype showed up just a few times. The chain is built from TRBV6-5 and TRBJ1-1, with D possibly being TRBD1 (6 bases). Germline loops: CDR1 MNHEY, CDR2 SVGAGI. Trimming cost V 2 bases and J 1 base, with 14 bases left between them. The CDR3 extends over 16 amino acids. The CDR3: CASSYRVGTQNTEAFF. The CDR3, as DNA: TGTGCCAGCAGTTACCGAGTGGGGACACAGAACACTGAAGCTTTCTTT.

This clonotype came up a few times. The rearrangement links TRBV28 to TRBJ2-7; 10 bases line up with TRBD2. Germline CDR1 and CDR2: MDHEN and SYDVKM. The CDR3 length is 15 residues. V lost 6 bases and J lost 6; bases outside the gene matches: 11. CDR3 sequence reads: CASSLTGLANFEQYF. CDR3 DNA sequence: TGTGCCAGCAGCTTAACGGGACTAGCGAATTTCGAGCAGTACTTC.

There are many counts of this clonotype. This chain links TRBV7-2 with TRBJ2-5, with D possibly being TRBD2 (5 bases). In germline, CDR1 is SGHTA, CDR2 FQGNSA. The CDR3 sequence is 15 residues long. The ends were cut back, 3 bases at V and 8 bases at J, with 19 bases in the middle. The CDR3 sequence: CASSFNKRLRDTQYF. For the CDR3, the DNA is TGTGCCAGCAGCTTTAATAAGCGGCTAAGAGATACCCAGTACTTC.

This rearrangement joins TRBV30 to TRBJ2-7, with D possibly TRBD2 on 6 matching bases. V was pared by 1 base and J by 2 bases, with 27 bases between. Germline V gene lookup returns CDR1 GTSNPN and CDR2 SVGIG (reference sequence). The CDR3 sequence is 19 residues long. CDR3 bases: TGTGCCTGGAGTGACCGGGGTTTCGGGCCTCGCCGCGGGACCTACGAGCAGTACTTC. Protein sequence: CAWSDRGFGPRRGTYEQYF.

This clonotype was counted ten times or more. The chain employs TRBV7-8 and TRBJ2-2, with TRBD2 matching over 12 bases. This CDR3 contains 14 residues. Germline values: CDR1 SGHVS, CDR2 FQNEAQ. J lost 6 bases, V lost 7 bases, and 3 bases had no gene match. The CDR3 region is CASTRLAGAGELFF. The DNA for the CDR3 is TGTGCCAGCACTAGACTAGCGGGAGCCGGGGAGCTGTTTTTT.

The V and J genes are TRBV6-2 or TRBV6-3 and TRBJ2-2; 9 bases align to TRBD2. The germline V gene has CDR1 MNHEY and CDR2 SVGEGT. The V segment lost 6 bases and the J segment 1 base; nucleotides outside the gene matches: 3. The CDR3 runs 15 residues. The CDR3 DNA follows: TGTGCCAGCAGGCGACTAGCGGTGAACACCGGGGAGCTGTTTTTT. It translates to CASRRLAVNTGELFF.

This clonotype has just a few counts. The chain is built from TRBV28 and TRBJ1-2, with no clear D. There are 16 residues in the CDR3. The germline V gene encodes CDR1 MDHEN and CDR2 SYDVKM. V lost 5 bases to trimming and J lost 5 bases, with 21 bases between them. CDR3 bases: TGTGCCAGCAGTCCTCCCGGCGGACGGCCGGCGTATGGCTACACCTTC. Amino acid sequence: CASSPPGGRPAYGYTF.

The chain joins TRBV7-8 to TRBJ1-1; possible D gene TRBD1, 5 bases. Deletions cut 4 bases from V and 4 bases from J, with 16 bases between. Germline-derived CDR1 and CDR2 are SGHVS and FQNEAQ. The CDR3 extends over 15 amino acids. CDR3 protein: CASSWGTGFGTEAFF. The CDR3 DNA is TGTGCCAGCAGCTGGGGGACGGGGTTCGGCACTGAAGCTTTCTTT. Combining the CDR3 with reference TRBV7-8 and TRBJ1-1 gives the whole variable domain GAGVSQSPRYKVAKRGQDVALRCDPISGHVSLFWYQQALGQGPEFLTYFQNEAQLDKSGLPSDRFFAERPEGSVSTLKIQRTQQEDSAVYLCASSWGTGFGTEAFFGQGTRLTVV.

This chain joins TRBV6-6 and TRBJ2-2, with 7 bases identical to TRBD1. This CDR3 has 16 amino acids. J was trimmed by 6 bases and V by 0 bases; bases with no gene match: 7. Germline values: CDR1 MNHNY, CDR2 SVGAGI (reference sequence). CDR3 in DNA: TGTGCCAGCAGTTACTCCCCGTCGACAGGGCCCGGGGAGCTGTTTTTT. Its translation: CASSYSPSTGPGELFF.

The chain employs TRBV5-1 and TRBJ1-3; D not certain. The CDR3 loop spans 16 amino acids. From germline, CDR1 is SGHRS and CDR2 YFSETQ. V was pared by 1 base and J by 1 base, with 12 bases between. In nucleotides, the CDR3 is TGCGCCAGCAGCTTGCCGTTTTCAGGTTCTGGAAACACCATATATTTT. It encodes CASSLPFSGSGNTIYF. The full variable domain, rest sourced from reference TRBV5-1 and TRBJ1-3, is KAGVTQTPRYLIKTRGQQVTLSCSPISGHRSVSWYQQTPGQGLQFLFEYFSETQRNKGNFPGRFSGRQFSNSRSEMNVSTLELGDSALYLCASSLPFSGSGNTIYFGEGSWLTVV.

The chain has TRBV24-1 and TRBJ2-1; 8 bases line up with TRBD2. Per germline, CDR1 KGHDR and CDR2 SFDVKD. The length of the CDR3 is 15 residues. J gave up 7 bases and V 2 bases, and 6 bases lay outside the gene matches. The CDR3 protein is CATSDSGRARNEQFF. CDR3 in DNA: TGTGCCACCAGTGATTCCGGGAGGGCCCGAAATGAGCAGTTCTTC.

This clonotype was seen a few times. The chain employs TRBV7-7 and TRBJ2-7; 9 bases are a match to TRBD1. Looked up from germline, CDR1 is SSHAT and CDR2 is FNYEAQ (reference sequence). J was trimmed by 4 bases and V by 5 bases; bases with no gene match: 12. This CDR3 region has 16 residues. The CDR3 protein is CASSRTRTGVVYEQYF. The CDR3 coding sequence is TGTGCCAGCAGCCGCACCCGGACAGGGGTGGTGTACGAGCAGTACTTC.

This sequence joins TRBV5-6 and TRBJ1-2, with 7 bases that match TRBD1. V gave up 4 bases and J gave up 4 bases; unmatched junction bases: 4. Per the germline V gene, CDR1 is SGHDT and CDR2 is YYEEEE. The CDR3 covers 13 residues. The CDR3 nucleotides read TGTGCCAGCAGCGAGGGACAGTTCTATGGCTACACCTTC. Amino acid sequence: CASSEGQFYGYTF.

CDR3 residues: CASSSIGRKEETQYF. In DNA, the CDR3 is TGTGCCAGCAGCTCCATCGGGAGGAAGGAAGAGACCCAGTACTTC. This chain connects TRBV7-3 to TRBJ2-5; 7 bases map to TRBD2. Germline lookup yields CDR1 SGHTA and CDR2 FQGTGA. The V segment lost 4 bases and the J segment 3 bases; nucleotides outside the gene matches: 8. The CDR3 consists of 15 residues.

This clonotype turned up a few times. The V gene is TRBV12-3 or TRBV12-4, the J gene TRBJ1-1; weak D call: TRBD1 (6 bases). CDR3 length equals 13 residues. V was cut by 8 bases and J by 0 bases, with 10 bases left in between. This CDR3 reads CASQGNVNTEAFF. CDR3 bases: TGTGCCAGCCAGGGGAACGTGAACACTGAAGCTTTCTTT.

In its sample, this clonotype was seen a few times. This sequence joins TRBV12-3 or TRBV12-4 and TRBJ1-5; a weak D match, TRBD1 (5 bases). The CDR3 spans 15 residues. V was trimmed by 6 bases and J by 1 base, leaving 13 bases between them. The CDR3 here is CASRLGGLSNQPQHF. Written as DNA, the CDR3 is TGTGCCAGCAGACTTGGGGGGTTGAGCAATCAGCCCCAGCATTTT.